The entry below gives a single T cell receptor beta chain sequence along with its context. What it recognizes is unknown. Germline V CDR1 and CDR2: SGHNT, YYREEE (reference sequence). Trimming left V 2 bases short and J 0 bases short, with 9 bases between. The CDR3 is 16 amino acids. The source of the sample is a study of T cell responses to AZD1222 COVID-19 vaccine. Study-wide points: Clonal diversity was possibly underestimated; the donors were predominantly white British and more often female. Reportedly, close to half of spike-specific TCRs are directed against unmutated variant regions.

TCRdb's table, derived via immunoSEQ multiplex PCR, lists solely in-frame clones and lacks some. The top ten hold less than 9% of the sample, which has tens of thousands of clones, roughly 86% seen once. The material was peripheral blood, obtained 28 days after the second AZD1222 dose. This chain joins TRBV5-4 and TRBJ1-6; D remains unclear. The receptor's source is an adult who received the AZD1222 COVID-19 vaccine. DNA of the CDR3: TGTGCCAGCAGCTTACCGGGGAGCTCCTATAATTCACCCCTCCACTTT. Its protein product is CASSLPGSSYNSPLHF.